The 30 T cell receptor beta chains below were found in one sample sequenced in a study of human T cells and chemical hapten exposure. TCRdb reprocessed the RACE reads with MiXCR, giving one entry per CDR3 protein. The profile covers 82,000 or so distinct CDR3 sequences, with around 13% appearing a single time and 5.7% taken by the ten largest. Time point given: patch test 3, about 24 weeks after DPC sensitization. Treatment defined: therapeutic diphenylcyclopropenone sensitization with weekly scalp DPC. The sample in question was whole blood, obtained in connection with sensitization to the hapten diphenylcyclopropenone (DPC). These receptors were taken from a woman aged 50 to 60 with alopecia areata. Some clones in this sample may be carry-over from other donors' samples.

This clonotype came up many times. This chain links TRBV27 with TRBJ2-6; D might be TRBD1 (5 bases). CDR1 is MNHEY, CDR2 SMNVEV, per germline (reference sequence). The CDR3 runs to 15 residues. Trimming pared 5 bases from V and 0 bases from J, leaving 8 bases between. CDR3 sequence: CASSQDSSGANVLTF. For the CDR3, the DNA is TGTGCCAGCAGTCAAGACAGCTCTGGGGCCAACGTCCTGACTTTC.

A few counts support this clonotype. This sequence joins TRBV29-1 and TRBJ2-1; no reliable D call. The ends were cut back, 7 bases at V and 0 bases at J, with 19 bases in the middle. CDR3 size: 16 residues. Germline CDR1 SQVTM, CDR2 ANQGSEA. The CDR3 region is CSGITVGAHSYNEQFF. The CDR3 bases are TGCAGCGGAATTACCGTGGGCGCCCACTCCTACAATGAGCAGTTCTTC.

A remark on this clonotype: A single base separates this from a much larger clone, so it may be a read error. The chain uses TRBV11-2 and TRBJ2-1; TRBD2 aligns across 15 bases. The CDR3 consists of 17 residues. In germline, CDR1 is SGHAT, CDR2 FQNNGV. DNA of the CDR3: TGTGCCAGCAACTTAACGACGGGACTAGCGGGAGGCAATGAGCAGTTCTTC. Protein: CASNLTTGLAGGNEQFF.

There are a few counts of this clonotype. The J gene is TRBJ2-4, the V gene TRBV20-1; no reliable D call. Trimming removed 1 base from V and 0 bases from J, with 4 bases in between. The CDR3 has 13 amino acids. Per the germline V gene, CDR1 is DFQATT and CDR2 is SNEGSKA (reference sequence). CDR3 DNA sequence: TGCAGTGCTAGAGTGGAAGCCAAAAACATTCAGTACTTC. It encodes CSARVEAKNIQYF.

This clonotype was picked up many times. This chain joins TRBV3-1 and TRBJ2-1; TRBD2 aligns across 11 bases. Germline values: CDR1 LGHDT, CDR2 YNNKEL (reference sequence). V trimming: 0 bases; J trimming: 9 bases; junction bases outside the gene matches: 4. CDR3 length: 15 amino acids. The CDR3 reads CASSQDLAGGREQFF. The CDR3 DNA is TGTGCCAGCAGCCAAGATTTAGCGGGAGGGCGTGAGCAGTTCTTC.

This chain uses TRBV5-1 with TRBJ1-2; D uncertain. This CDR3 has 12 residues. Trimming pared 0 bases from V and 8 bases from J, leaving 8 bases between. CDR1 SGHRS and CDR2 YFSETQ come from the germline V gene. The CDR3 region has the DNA TGCGCCAGCAGCTTGGAACAGCGCGGCTACACCTTC. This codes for CASSLEQRGYTF. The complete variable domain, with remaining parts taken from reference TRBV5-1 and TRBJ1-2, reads KAGVTQTPRYLIKTRGQQVTLSCSPISGHRSVSWYQQTPGQGLQFLFEYFSETQRNKGNFPGRFSGRQFSNSRSEMNVSTLELGDSALYLCASSLEQRGYTFGSGTRLTVV.

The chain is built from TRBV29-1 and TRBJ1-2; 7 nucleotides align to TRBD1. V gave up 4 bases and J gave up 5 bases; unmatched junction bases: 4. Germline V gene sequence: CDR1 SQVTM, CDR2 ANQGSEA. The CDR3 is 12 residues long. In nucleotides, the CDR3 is TGCAGCGTTGGGGACAGACAATATGGCTACACCTTC. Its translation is CSVGDRQYGYTF.

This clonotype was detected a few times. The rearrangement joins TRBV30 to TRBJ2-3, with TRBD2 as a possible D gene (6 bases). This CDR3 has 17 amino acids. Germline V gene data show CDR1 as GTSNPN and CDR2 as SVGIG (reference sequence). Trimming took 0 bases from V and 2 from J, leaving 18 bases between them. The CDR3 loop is CAWSVGGVAGHTDTQYF. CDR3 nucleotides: TGTGCCTGGAGTGTAGGTGGCGTCGCGGGGCACACAGATACGCAGTATTTT. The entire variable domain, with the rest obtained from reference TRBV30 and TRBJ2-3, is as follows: SQTIHQWPATLVQPVGSPLSLECTVEGTSNPNLYWYRQAAGRGLQLLFYSVGIGQISSEVPQNLSASRPQDRQFILSSKKLLLSDSGFYLCAWSVGGVAGHTDTQYFGPGTRLTVL.

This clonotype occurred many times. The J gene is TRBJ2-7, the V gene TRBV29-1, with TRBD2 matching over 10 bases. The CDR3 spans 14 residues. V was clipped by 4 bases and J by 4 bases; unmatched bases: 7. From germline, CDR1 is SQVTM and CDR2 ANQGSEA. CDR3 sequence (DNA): TGCAGCGTTGCTCCAAGCGGGAGGGATTACGAGCAGTACTTC. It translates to CSVAPSGRDYEQYF.

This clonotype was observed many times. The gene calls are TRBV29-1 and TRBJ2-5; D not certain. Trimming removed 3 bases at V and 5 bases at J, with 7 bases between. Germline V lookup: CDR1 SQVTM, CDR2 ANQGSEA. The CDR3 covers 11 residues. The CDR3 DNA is TGCAGCGTTGACACGGGCGAGACCCAGTACTTC. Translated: CSVDTGETQYF.

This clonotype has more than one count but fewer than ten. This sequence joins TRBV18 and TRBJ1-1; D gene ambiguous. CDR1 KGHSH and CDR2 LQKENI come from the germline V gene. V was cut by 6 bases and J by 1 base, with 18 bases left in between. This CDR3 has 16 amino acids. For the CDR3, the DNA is TGTGCCAGCTCCTTGGCGGGGTCTTTAAGGAACACTGAAGCTTTCTTT. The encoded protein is CASSLAGSLRNTEAFF.

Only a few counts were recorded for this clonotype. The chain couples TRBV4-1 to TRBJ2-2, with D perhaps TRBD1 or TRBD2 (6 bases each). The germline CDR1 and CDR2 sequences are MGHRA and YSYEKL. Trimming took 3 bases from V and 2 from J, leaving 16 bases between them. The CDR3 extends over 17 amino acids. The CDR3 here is CASSHPRGEKNTGELFF. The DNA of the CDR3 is TGCGCCAGCAGCCATCCGAGGGGGGAAAAAAACACCGGGGAGCTGTTTTTT.

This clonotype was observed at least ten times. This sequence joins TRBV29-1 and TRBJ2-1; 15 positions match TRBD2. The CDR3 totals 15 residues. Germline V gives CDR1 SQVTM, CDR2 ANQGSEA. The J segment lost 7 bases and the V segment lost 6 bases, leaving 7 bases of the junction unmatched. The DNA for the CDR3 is TGCAGCGTGGAGGGACTAGCGGGAGGCGTTAATGAGCAGTTCTTC. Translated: CSVEGLAGGVNEQFF.

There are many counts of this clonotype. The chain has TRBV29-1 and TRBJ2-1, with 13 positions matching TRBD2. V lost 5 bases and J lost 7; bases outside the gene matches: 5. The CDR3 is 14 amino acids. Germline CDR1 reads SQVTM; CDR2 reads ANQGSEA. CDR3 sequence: CSVKGTSGKNEQFF. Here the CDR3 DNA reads TGCAGCGTTAAGGGGACTAGCGGGAAAAATGAGCAGTTCTTC.

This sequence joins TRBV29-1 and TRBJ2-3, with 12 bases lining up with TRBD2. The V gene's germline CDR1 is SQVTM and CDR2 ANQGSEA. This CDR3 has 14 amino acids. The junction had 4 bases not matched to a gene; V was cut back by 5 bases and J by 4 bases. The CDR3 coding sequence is TGCAGCGTTTTGACTAGCGGGAGACCAGATACGCAGTATTTT. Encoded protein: CSVLTSGRPDTQYF.

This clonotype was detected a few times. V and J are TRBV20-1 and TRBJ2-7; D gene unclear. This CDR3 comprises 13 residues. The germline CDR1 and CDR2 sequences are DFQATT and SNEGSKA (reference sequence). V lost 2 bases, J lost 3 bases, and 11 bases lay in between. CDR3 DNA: TGCAGTGCTAGAAGGGAACTTGGCTACGAGCAGTACTTC. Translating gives CSARRELGYEQYF.

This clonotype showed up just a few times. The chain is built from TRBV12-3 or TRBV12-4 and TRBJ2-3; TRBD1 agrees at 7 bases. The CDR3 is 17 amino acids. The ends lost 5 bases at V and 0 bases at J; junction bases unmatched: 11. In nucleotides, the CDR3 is TGTGCCAGCAGTCCCGGGACAGCCATCGCTAGCACAGATACGCAGTATTTT. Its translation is CASSPGTAIASTDTQYF.

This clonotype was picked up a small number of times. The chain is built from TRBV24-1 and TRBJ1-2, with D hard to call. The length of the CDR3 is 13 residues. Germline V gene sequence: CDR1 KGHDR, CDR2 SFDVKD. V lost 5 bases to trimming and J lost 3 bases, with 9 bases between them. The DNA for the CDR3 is TGTGCCACCAGTGGAGACTGGGACTATGGCTACACCTTC. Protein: CATSGDWDYGYTF.

The CDR3 coding sequence is TGTGCCAGCTCACCAGGGGGCATGAACACTGAAGCTTTCTTT. Its translation is CASSPGGMNTEAFF. The chain couples TRBV18 to TRBJ1-1; a weak D match, TRBD1 (6 bases). V was cut by 2 bases and J by 0 bases, with 7 bases left in between. The CDR3 contains 14 residues. Germline values: CDR1 KGHSH, CDR2 LQKENI.

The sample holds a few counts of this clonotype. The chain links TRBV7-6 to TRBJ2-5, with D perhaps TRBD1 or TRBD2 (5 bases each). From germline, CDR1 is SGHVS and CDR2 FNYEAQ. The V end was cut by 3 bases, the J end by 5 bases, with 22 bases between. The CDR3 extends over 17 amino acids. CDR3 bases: TGTGCCAGCAGCTTTGGTCCGAGGGACGGAAGCTCGGAGACCCAGTACTTC. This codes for CASSFGPRDGSSETQYF. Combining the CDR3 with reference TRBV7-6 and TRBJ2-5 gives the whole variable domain GAGVSQSPRYKVTKRGQDVALRCDPISGHVSLYWYRQALGQGPEFLTYFNYEAQQDKSGLPNDRFSAERPEGSISTLTIQRTEQRDSAMYRCASSFGPRDGSSETQYFGPGTRLLVL.

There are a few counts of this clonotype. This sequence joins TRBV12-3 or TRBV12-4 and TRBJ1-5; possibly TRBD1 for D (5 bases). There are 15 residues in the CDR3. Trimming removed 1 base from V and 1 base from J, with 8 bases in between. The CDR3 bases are TGTGCCAGCAGTTTAGAGGCAGGGAGCAATCAGCCCCAGCATTTT. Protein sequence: CASSLEAGSNQPQHF.

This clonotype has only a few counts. CDR3 DNA: TGCAGTGCTAGCTTCGGATCTAGCACAGATACGCAGTATTTT. It yields the protein CSASFGSSTDTQYF. This chain joins TRBV20-1 and TRBJ2-3; D remains ambiguous. Trimming took off 3 bases at V and 0 bases at J, with 10 bases between the two ends. CDR1 and CDR2 (germline): DFQATT, SNEGSKA (reference sequence). The CDR3 contains 14 residues.

Here the CDR3 DNA reads TGTGCCAGCAGTTACTCCCCTCCGGGGACGGAGACCCAGTACTTC. It yields the protein CASSYSPPGTETQYF. The V call is TRBV6-6, the J call TRBJ2-5; D may match TRBD1 or TRBD2 (5 bases each). Deletions cut 0 bases from V and 5 bases from J, with 13 bases between. Germline-derived CDR1 and CDR2 are MNHNY and SVGAGI (reference sequence). The CDR3 covers 15 residues.

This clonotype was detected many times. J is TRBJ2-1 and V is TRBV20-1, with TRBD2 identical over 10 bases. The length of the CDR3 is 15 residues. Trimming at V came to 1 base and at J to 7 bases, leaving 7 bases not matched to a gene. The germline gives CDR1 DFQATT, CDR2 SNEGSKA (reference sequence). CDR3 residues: CSARVVAGGWNEQFF. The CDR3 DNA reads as TGCAGTGCTAGAGTTGTAGCGGGAGGATGGAATGAGCAGTTCTTC.

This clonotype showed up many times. Written as DNA, the CDR3 is TGTGCCAGTAGTGAAGACGGGACCCAGTACTTC. This translates into CASSEDGTQYF. The chain is built from TRBV19 and TRBJ2-5; D is ambiguous. Trimming pared 5 bases from V and 7 bases from J, leaving 8 bases between. Looked up from germline, CDR1 is LNHDA and CDR2 is SQIVND (reference sequence). The CDR3 runs 11 residues.

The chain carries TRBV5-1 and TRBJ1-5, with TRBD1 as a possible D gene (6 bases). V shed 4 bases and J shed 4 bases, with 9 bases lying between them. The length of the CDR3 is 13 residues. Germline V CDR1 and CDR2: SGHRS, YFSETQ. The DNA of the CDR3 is TGCGCCAGCAGCAGTACAGGGAATCAGCCCCAGCATTTT. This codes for CASSSTGNQPQHF.

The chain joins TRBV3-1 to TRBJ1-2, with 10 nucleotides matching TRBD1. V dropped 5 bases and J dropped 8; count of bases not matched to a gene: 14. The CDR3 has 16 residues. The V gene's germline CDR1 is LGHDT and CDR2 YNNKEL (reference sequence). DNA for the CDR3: TGTGCCAGCAGCAGGCGACCCAGGACAGGGGGGAGCGGCTACACCTTC. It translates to CASSRRPRTGGSGYTF.

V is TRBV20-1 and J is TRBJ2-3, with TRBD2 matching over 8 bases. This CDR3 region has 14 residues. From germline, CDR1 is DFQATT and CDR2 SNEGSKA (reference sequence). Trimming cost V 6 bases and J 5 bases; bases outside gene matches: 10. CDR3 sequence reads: CSATPPLAGDTQYF. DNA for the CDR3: TGCAGTGCCACCCCCCCCCTAGCGGGAGATACGCAGTATTTT.

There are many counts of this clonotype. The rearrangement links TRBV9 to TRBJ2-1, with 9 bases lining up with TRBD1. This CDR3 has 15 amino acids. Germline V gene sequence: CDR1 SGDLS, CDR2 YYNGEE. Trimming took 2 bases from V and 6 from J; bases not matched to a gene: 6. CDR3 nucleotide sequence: TGTGCCAGCAGCGTTTACAGGGGGCCGGGCAATGAGCAGTTCTTC. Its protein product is CASSVYRGPGNEQFF.

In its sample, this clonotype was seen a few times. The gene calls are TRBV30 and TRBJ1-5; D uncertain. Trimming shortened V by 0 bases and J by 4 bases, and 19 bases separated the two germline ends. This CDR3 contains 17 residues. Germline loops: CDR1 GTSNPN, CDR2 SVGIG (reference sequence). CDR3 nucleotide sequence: TGTGCCTGGAGTGTAAGGTTCGACGGGCATGGGAATCAGCCCCAGCATTTT. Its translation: CAWSVRFDGHGNQPQHF.